A single sample gave rise to the 27 T cell receptor beta chains below, sequenced in a study of brain metastases from non-small cell lung cancer. TCRdb keeps only in-frame clones here, not all; method: immunoSEQ multiplex PCR. Here the sample spans 300 to 400 clones, approximately 89% being singletons. Sequenced sample: tumor-adjacent normal tissue. The receptors stem from a donor aged 40 or over with non-small cell lung cancer.

The chain carries TRBV7-8 and TRBJ2-5; 7 bases match TRBD2. The CDR3 is made up of 16 amino acids. Germline V CDR1 and CDR2: SGHVS, FQNEAQ. After removal of 5 bases from V and 1 base from J, the junction contained 10 bases not matched to a gene. This CDR3 is CASSRGAGPIQETQYF. The DNA of the CDR3 is TGTGCCAGCAGCCGAGGAGCGGGGCCCATCCAAGAGACCCAGTACTTC.

The chain couples TRBV29-1 to TRBJ2-7; D gene uncertain. This CDR3 has 15 residues. The V end lost 6 bases, the J end lost 0 bases, and 18 bases lay between the germline ends. Per the germline V gene, CDR1 is SQVTM and CDR2 is ANQGSEA. The CDR3 region has the DNA TGCAGCGTCGTTTTCCCAACCTCAAGCTCCTACGAGCAGTACTTC. This codes for CSVVFPTSSSYEQYF.

V and J are TRBV7-3 and TRBJ2-5, with TRBD1 matching 10 bases. The germline V gene has CDR1 SGHTA and CDR2 FQGTGA. J lost 5 bases, V lost 5 bases, and 8 bases had no gene match. The CDR3 is made up of 15 amino acids. The CDR3 sequence is CASSERTGGPETQYF. In nucleotides, the CDR3 is TGTGCCAGCAGCGAAAGGACAGGGGGACCCGAGACCCAGTACTTC.

V usage is TRBV6-8 and J usage is TRBJ2-1; perhaps TRBD1 as D (5 bases). This CDR3 spans 13 amino acids. Germline assignment: CDR1 MNHGY and CDR2 SAAAGT. Trimming removed 8 bases from V and 2 bases from J, with 10 bases in between. The CDR3 DNA is TGTGCCAGCCGACAGTTGACCTACAATGAGCAGTTCTTC. Translation gives CASRQLTYNEQFF.

This chain connects TRBV2 to TRBJ1-1; no clear D gene. Trimming cost V 6 bases and J 0 bases, with 2 bases left between them. The CDR3 covers 11 residues. Per the germline V gene, CDR1 is SNHLY and CDR2 is FYNNEI. This CDR3 is CASRVNTEAFF. CDR3 nucleotide sequence: TGTGCCAGCAGGGTGAACACTGAAGCTTTCTTT.

This sequence joins TRBV18 and TRBJ1-2, with 12 bases fitting TRBD1. This CDR3 region has 16 residues. CDR1 KGHSH and CDR2 LQKENI come from the germline V gene. The ends lost 3 bases at V and 5 bases at J; junction bases unmatched: 7. CDR3 nucleotides: TGTGCCAGCTCACCCGGGACAGGGGGCTTTGAGTATGGCTACACCTTC. Protein product: CASSPGTGGFEYGYTF.

This clone was counted a single time. This chain joins TRBV6-6 and TRBJ2-7; maybe TRBD1 (6 bases). Trimming removed 5 bases from V and 2 bases from J, with 13 bases in between. There are 14 residues in the CDR3. Germline V gives CDR1 MNHNY, CDR2 SVGAGI (reference sequence). The CDR3 loop is CASSKQGTPYEQYF. The CDR3 region has the DNA TGTGCCAGCAGTAAACAGGGAACCCCCTACGAGCAGTACTTC.

The chain recombines TRBV19 with TRBJ1-2; D is unclear. This CDR3 is 14 amino acids long. The V end lost 0 bases, the J end lost 2 bases, and 7 bases lay between the germline ends. The germline CDR1 and CDR2 sequences are LNHDA and SQIVND (reference sequence). Written as DNA, the CDR3 is TGTGCCAGTAGTATAGAAGCGCAGAACTATGGCTACACCTTC. Amino acid sequence: CASSIEAQNYGYTF.

This chain's CDR3 is CASSPTTPRETQYF. CDR3 DNA sequence: TGTGCCAGCAGTCCGACTACCCCCAGAGAGACCCAGTACTTC. The gene calls are TRBV6-2 or TRBV6-3 and TRBJ2-5; D may be TRBD2 (5 bases). Deletions cut 5 bases from V and 4 bases from J, with 14 bases between. The V gene's germline CDR1 is MNHEY and CDR2 SVGEGT. The CDR3 runs to 14 residues.

The CDR3 region is CASSQKGYNSPLHF. Here the CDR3 DNA reads TGTGCCAGCAGTCAAAAGGGCTATAATTCACCCCTCCACTTT. The rearrangement joins TRBV6-1 to TRBJ1-6, with no clear D. V was pared by 5 bases and J by 3 bases, with 8 bases between. From germline, CDR1 is MNHNS and CDR2 SASEGT. CDR3 length: 14 residues.

The V call is TRBV19, the J call TRBJ2-3, with TRBD2 as a possible D gene (6 bases). Between the trimmed V and J ends, which lost 6 bases and 10 bases, there was a span of 17 bases. In germline, CDR1 is LNHDA, CDR2 SQIVND (reference sequence). The CDR3 runs 13 residues. CDR3 nucleotides: TGTGCCAGTAGCCCCCGATCGGGAGAAGCGCAGTATTTT. This gives the protein CASSPRSGEAQYF. Together with reference TRBV19 and TRBJ2-3, the CDR3 gives the full variable domain: DGGITQSPKYLFRKEGQNVTLSCEQNLNHDAMYWYRQDPGQGLRLIYYSQIVNDFQKGDIAEGYSVSREKKESFPLTVTSAQKNPTAFYLCASSPRSGEAQYFGPGTRLTVL.

This chain joins TRBV15 and TRBJ1-1; D ambiguous. Trimming pared 3 bases from V and 10 bases from J, leaving 9 bases between. The CDR3 has 11 residues. Germline V gene data show CDR1 as LNHNV and CDR2 as YYDKDF (reference sequence). The DNA of the CDR3 is TGTGCCACCAGCAGTGGCTGGGGAGCTTTCTTT. Translation: CATSSGWGAFF.

The chain employs TRBV24-1 and TRBJ2-2; maybe TRBD2 (5 bases). There are 16 residues in the CDR3. The ends were cut back, 3 bases at V and 5 bases at J, with 15 bases in the middle. CDR1 is KGHDR, CDR2 SFDVKD, per germline. The CDR3 DNA follows: TGTGCCACCAGTGATCTGGGCGAGGGTCGTACCGGGGAGCTGTTTTTT. Protein sequence: CATSDLGEGRTGELFF.

V and J are TRBV6-1 and TRBJ1-2; 9 bases map to TRBD1. CDR1 and CDR2 from the germline V gene are MNHNS and SASEGT. The CDR3 is 15 residues long. The V segment lost 1 base and the J segment 3 bases; nucleotides outside the gene matches: 3. The CDR3 loop is CASSEGQGDYYGYTF. The CDR3 DNA reads as TGTGCCAGCAGTGAAGGACAGGGGGACTACTATGGCTACACCTTC.

In its sample, this clone was seen once. The chain has TRBV12-2 and TRBJ2-2; the tabulated D call, TRBD2, remains unverified against the DNA. TRBV12-2 represents a pseudogene. This CDR3 has 19 amino acids. CDR3 nucleotide sequence: TGTGCAAGTCGCTTAGGACTAACCGAGCTAGCGGAGAACACCGGGGAGCTGTTTTTT. Its protein product is CASRLGLTELAENTGELFF.

The chain carries TRBV4-1 and TRBJ2-5; 7 nucleotides align to TRBD1. From germline, CDR1 is MGHRA and CDR2 YSYEKL. Unmatched junction bases numbered 7, after V lost 4 bases and J lost 2 bases. The CDR3 is made up of 15 amino acids. The CDR3 DNA follows: TGCGCCAGCAGCCCCCCAGGGGGAGAACAAGAGACCCAGTACTTC. This gives the protein CASSPPGGEQETQYF.

The V gene is TRBV7-8, the J gene TRBJ2-3; D not resolved. In germline, CDR1 is SGHVS, CDR2 FQNEAQ. The CDR3 contains 11 residues. The V and J ends lost 8 bases and 3 bases respectively, with 6 bases between them. The CDR3: CASGLTDTQYF. In DNA form, the CDR3 reads TGTGCCAGCGGATTAACAGATACGCAGTATTTT.

The chain combines TRBV29-1 with TRBJ2-5; TRBD1 is a possible D gene (5 bases). Germline V gene lookup returns CDR1 SQVTM and CDR2 ANQGSEA. The V end lost 5 bases, the J end lost 2 bases, and 9 bases lay between the germline ends. The CDR3 has 12 amino acids. CDR3 nucleotide sequence: TGCAGCGTTAACAGACAGCAAGAGACCCAGTACTTC. This encodes CSVNRQQETQYF.

The chain has TRBV7-9 and TRBJ1-1, with D hard to call. Germline CDR1 reads SEHNR; CDR2 reads FQNEAQ (reference sequence). V was trimmed by 5 bases and J by 2 bases, leaving 12 bases between them. This CDR3 spans 14 amino acids. The CDR3 here is CASSPRVANTEAFF. The CDR3 DNA is TGTGCCAGCAGCCCGCGGGTGGCCAACACTGAAGCTTTCTTT. Full variable domain (rest looked up from reference TRBV7-9 and TRBJ1-1): DTGVSQNPRHKITKRGQNVTFRCDPISEHNRLYWYRQTLGQGPEFLTYFQNEAQLEKSRLLSDRFSAERPKGSFSTLEIQRTEQGDSAMYLCASSPRVANTEAFFGQGTRLTVV.

The genes are TRBV6-4 and TRBJ1-1; D gene uncertain. Trimming left V 8 bases short and J 6 bases short, with 16 bases between. This CDR3 comprises 13 residues. Germline V gene lookup returns CDR1 MRHNA and CDR2 SNTAGT. The CDR3 region is CASASTLQAEAFF. The CDR3 DNA reads TGTGCCAGCGCCTCAACCCTCCAAGCTGAAGCTTTCTTT.

This rearrangement joins TRBV19 to TRBJ1-5; 12 bases match TRBD1. The ends lost 2 bases at V and 6 bases at J; junction bases unmatched: 5. CDR3 length: 16 amino acids. From germline, CDR1 is LNHDA and CDR2 SQIVND (reference sequence). In DNA, the CDR3 is TGTGCCAGTAGTATACCGGGACAGGGGGCGCGTCAGCCCCAGCATTTT. As protein: CASSIPGQGARQPQHF.

In regard to this clone: The sample has other DNA sequences that encode this CDR3 too. The chain uses TRBV18 and TRBJ1-4; maybe TRBD1 (6 bases). This CDR3 is 13 amino acids long. Trimming removed 6 bases at V and 11 bases at J, with 16 bases between. Germline V CDR1 and CDR2: KGHSH, LQKENI. The CDR3 reads CASSHGDNRKLFF. CDR3 nucleotide sequence: TGTGCCAGCTCGCACGGGGACAATCGGAAACTGTTTTTT.

The CDR3 reads CSPGDTEAFF. CDR3 in DNA: TGCAGCCCGGGGGACACTGAAGCTTTCTTT. V gene TRBV29-1 combines with J gene TRBJ1-1; D possibly corresponds to TRBD1 (5 bases). CDR1 is SQVTM and CDR2 is ANQGSEA in the germline V gene. Deletions cut 8 bases from V and 3 bases from J, with 7 bases between. The CDR3 has 10 residues.

A few counts support this clone. The chain is built from TRBV7-9 and TRBJ1-1; D gene uncertain. The CDR3 totals 14 residues. CDR1 is SEHNR and CDR2 is FQNEAQ in the germline V gene (reference sequence). The V end was cut by 5 bases, the J end by 1 base, with 11 bases between. The CDR3: CASSPRTENTEAFF. CDR3 nucleotide sequence: TGTGCCAGCAGCCCTAGGACGGAGAACACTGAAGCTTTCTTT.

The V gene is TRBV11-3, the J gene TRBJ2-2, with TRBD2 matching 13 bases. CDR3 length equals 16 residues. The V gene's germline CDR1 is SGHNT and CDR2 YENEEA. V lost 5 bases, J lost 9 bases, and 9 bases stayed unmatched. The CDR3 bases are TGTGCCAGCAGCCCCCGGACTAGCGGGGGTATGAGGGAGCTGTTTTTT. Translating gives CASSPRTSGGMRELFF.

V is TRBV11-3 and J is TRBJ2-5; TRBD1 is a possible D gene (5 bases). Germline-derived CDR1 and CDR2 are SGHNT and YENEEA. The V end was cut by 0 bases, the J end by 4 bases, with 12 bases between. The CDR3 sequence is 15 residues long. The CDR3 coding sequence is TGTGCCAGCAGCTTAGATGGATCTCAGGGAGAGACCCAGTACTTC. It codes for CASSLDGSQGETQYF.

The chain joins TRBV24-1 to TRBJ1-1; TRBD1 matches 7 bases. CDR3 length equals 15 residues. In germline, CDR1 is KGHDR, CDR2 SFDVKD. After removal of 5 bases from V and 5 bases from J, the junction contained 10 bases not matched to a gene. CDR3 sequence reads: CATSAGAGGFTEAFF. In nucleotides, the CDR3 is TGTGCCACCAGTGCTGGGGCAGGGGGTTTTACTGAAGCTTTCTTT.